Reported below is one TCR beta chain. Which antigen it targets is not known. Base qualities are not provided; no much larger clone lies one nucleotide away. The immunoSEQ Assay, a bias-controlled multiplex PCR, was used to amplify TCRbeta CDR3 regions from genomic DNA. As for how the authors treated the data: The number of nucleated cells in each sample was estimated from the amplification of reference gene primers within the assay. Sequence reads were collapsed and filtered to measure the absolute abundance of every unique TCRbeta CDR3 rearrangement. For each sample, productive Simpson clonality was calculated as the square root of Simpson's diversity index across productive rearrangements. TCRdb obtained this table from immuneACCESS and retained in-frame rearrangements with V and J assigned. These tables miss some clones; where compared with another copy, unresolved V genes account for less than half of the shortfall, and the remainder is unexplained. V and J calls and clone size are given by that table; D and trimming were obtained from the DNA. In all, the sample holds roughly 190,000 clones, and approximately 91% of those were seen once. The top ten constitute 5% to 7.5% of the sample.

The source of the sample is a study of blood T cell repertoires in COVID-19 (TCRdb year 2020). Study-level background: The collaborator samples originated in the United States, Italy and Spain and spanned the acute and convalescent phases of COVID-19. The material from the prospective study consisted of cDNA or gDNA derived from T cells, B-cell-depleted T cells, or PBMCs. Deeply sampled blood TCRbeta repertoires from subjects exposed to, actively infected with, or recovered from COVID-19 were included in the dataset. A freely available public database, intended as a resource for researchers studying the immune response to SARS-CoV-2, is where the repertoires were released. The samples were drawn from the first 160 participants of the ongoing ImmuneRACE study and from 950 to 1,500 subjects provided by 6 global collaborators. Nearly every sample came with metadata listing a de-identified subject ID, COVID-19 status, age in years and sex. Where available, HLA class I and class II types were taken from metadata supplied by the sample provider and were not determined by assay-based typing. Study-wide findings and limitations: How much clinical and demographic metadata was included differed by source and by participant, and the metadata was provided uncurated.

Via the germline V gene, CDR1 is KGHDR and CDR2 SFDVKD. From cysteine to phenylalanine, the CDR3 is 15 amino acids long. Kept here is only the CDR3 DNA, which spans 45 bases and is read in frame from base 1. Unmatched junction bases come to 5, with V trimmed by 4 bases and J by 2 bases. A second Seattle source provided samples from volunteer blood donors who had recovered from COVID-19. The collaborating institutions used their own protocols to collect whole blood in K2EDTA tubes. Collaborator samples were shipped for TCRbeta analysis as frozen whole blood, isolated PBMCs, or DNA extracted from either sample type.

The sequence links TRBV24-1 to TRBJ2-3; 7 nucleotides in the junction match TRBD1. The sequence was obtained from a woman between 35 and 50 years old who had recovered from COVID-19. The sample taken for sequencing was peripheral blood. The nucleotide sequence is TGTGCCACCAGTGAAACAGGGGCTGCCACAGATACGCAGTATTTT. It codes for CATSETGAATDTQYF.